The T cell receptor beta chain described here comes from a study of human T cells and chemical hapten exposure. Study details: Donors were sensitized with 2% DPC on the upper inner arm. Diphenylcyclopropenone was administered weekly to the scalp of patients throughout the roughly 22-week study.

Time point given: patch test 1, 2 weeks after DPC sensitization. Documented treatment: therapeutic diphenylcyclopropenone sensitization with weekly scalp DPC. As concerns this clonotype: The antigen remains undetermined. The junction does not match germline at one end; this may be a read error.

Overall study findings and caveats: The study found that DPC sensitization did not change TCRs above 1 in 1000 frequency. Patch test score rose with PT1 expanded TCR count, significant at thresholds 8, 16 and 32, not 4.

Each CDR3 protein is one row after TCRdb ran MiXCR on the RACE reads. Of 74,000 or so distinct CDR3 sequences in the sample, 12% were seen once. The receptor's source is a woman aged 60 to 75 with alopecia areata. Some clones in this sample may be carry-over from other donors' samples. The sequences come from whole blood, collected in connection with sensitization to the hapten diphenylcyclopropenone (DPC).

This CDR3 reads CPSSTWPSYEQYF. The CDR3 DNA sequence: TGTCCCAGCTCCACCTGGCCCTCCTACGAGCAGTACTTC. The chain uses TRBV27 and TRBJ2-7; D is uncertain. CDR1 MNHEY and CDR2 SMNVEV come from the germline V gene (reference sequence). The CDR3 covers 13 residues.